The rows below give T cell receptor beta chains drawn from one sample of a study of OX40 agonist ivuxolimab in advanced cancers. This table comes from immunoSEQ multiplex PCR, and its TCRdb copy is limited to in-frame clones, with some not included. The repertoire holds 65,000 to 80,000 clones, with about nine tenths as singletons. This specimen consisted of CD4+ or CD8+ T cells sorted from blood, obtained in a trial of the OX40 agonist ivuxolimab. These receptors all come from an adult with an advanced solid tumor such as melanoma, head and neck, liver or kidney cancer. Each CDR3 is given with its conserved first and last residue. The D gene is left open where the match is weak. A clone size is listed for some rows: how often the clone was seen (once, few, many), or a class if it is expanded.

j_gene: TRBJ2-1
v_gene: TRBV19
d_gene: TRBD2
abundance: .
CDR3aa: CASSPGLAGDGEQFF
CDR3nt: TGTGCCAGTAGTCCCGGACTAGCGGGAGATGGTGAGCAGTTCTTC

j_gene: TRBJ2-7
v_gene: TRBV6-1
d_gene: .
abundance: .
CDR3aa: CASGTLDSYEQYF
CDR3nt: TGTGCCAGCGGGACCCTGGACAGCTACGAGCAGTACTTC

j_gene: TRBJ2-5
v_gene: TRBV15
d_gene: .
abundance: .
CDR3aa: CATSRDRQSQETQYF
CDR3nt: TGTGCCACCAGCAGAGATCGGCAGTCCCAAGAGACCCAGTACTTC

j_gene: TRBJ2-6
v_gene: TRBV18
d_gene: .
abundance: .
CDR3aa: CASSATRGTGANVLTF
CDR3nt: TGTGCCAGCTCAGCAACCAGGGGAACTGGGGCCAACGTCCTGACTTTC

j_gene: TRBJ1-2
v_gene: TRBV25-1
d_gene: .
abundance: .
CDR3aa: CASQRPPPNYGYTF
CDR3nt: TGTGCCAGCCAAAGGCCCCCTCCTAACTATGGCTACACCTTC

j_gene: TRBJ1-5
v_gene: TRBV25-1
d_gene: .
abundance: once
CDR3aa: CASSESTYSNQPQHF
CDR3nt: TGTGCCAGCAGTGAATCGACGTATAGCAATCAGCCCCAGCATTTT

j_gene: TRBJ2-7
v_gene: TRBV5-4
d_gene: .
abundance: .
CDR3aa: CASSQEPTSSYEQYF
CDR3nt: TGTGCCAGCAGCCAAGAACCGACTTCCTCCTACGAGCAGTACTTC

j_gene: TRBJ2-5
v_gene: TRBV6-1
d_gene: .
abundance: .
CDR3aa: CASSELLGETQYF
CDR3nt: TGTGCCAGCAGTGAATTACTCGGGGAGACCCAGTACTTC

j_gene: TRBJ1-5
v_gene: TRBV18
d_gene: .
abundance: few
CDR3aa: CASSPQQGSNQPQHF
CDR3nt: TGTGCCAGCTCACCGCAACAGGGTTCCAATCAGCCCCAGCATTTT

j_gene: TRBJ2-1
v_gene: TRBV7-6
d_gene: .
abundance: .
CDR3aa: CASSTPGPSINEQFF
CDR3nt: TGTGCCAGCAGCACCCCGGGCCCCTCCATAAATGAGCAGTTCTTC

j_gene: TRBJ1-1
v_gene: TRBV11-3
d_gene: .
abundance: .
CDR3aa: CASSFPGNTEAFF
CDR3nt: TGTGCCAGCAGCTTCCCGGGGAACACTGAAGCTTTCTTT

j_gene: TRBJ1-5
v_gene: TRBV10-3
d_gene: .
abundance: .
CDR3aa: CAISTGLGQPQHF
CDR3nt: TGTGCCATCAGCACAGGGTTGGGGCAGCCCCAGCATTTT

j_gene: TRBJ1-1
v_gene: TRBV5-1
d_gene: TRBD1
abundance: .
CDR3aa: CASSFQGARATEAFF
CDR3nt: TGCGCCAGCAGCTTTCAGGGGGCAAGAGCCACTGAAGCTTTCTTT

j_gene: TRBJ1-4
v_gene: TRBV19
d_gene: TRBD1
abundance: .
CDR3aa: CASSLTGQGAANEKLFF
CDR3nt: TGTGCCAGTAGTTTAACCGGACAGGGGGCGGCTAATGAAAAACTGTTTTTT

j_gene: TRBJ1-1
v_gene: TRBV9
d_gene: .
abundance: .
CDR3aa: CASSLGRNTEAFF
CDR3nt: TGTGCCAGCAGCCTAGGACGGAACACTGAAGCTTTCTTT

j_gene: TRBJ2-7
v_gene: TRBV19
d_gene: .
abundance: .
CDR3aa: CASSARQGYEQYF
CDR3nt: TGTGCCAGTAGTGCCCGCCAGGGCTACGAGCAGTACTTC

j_gene: TRBJ2-7
v_gene: TRBV21-1
d_gene: .
abundance: few
CDR3aa: CASSTRGSKYEQYF
CDR3nt: TGTGCCAGCAGCACCCGCGGGAGCAAGTACGAGCAGTACTTC

j_gene: TRBJ2-7
v_gene: TRBV19
d_gene: TRBD2
abundance: .
CDR3aa: CASSIIAGGSYEQYF
CDR3nt: TGTGCCAGTAGTATAATAGCGGGAGGGAGCTACGAGCAGTACTTC

j_gene: TRBJ2-6
v_gene: TRBV6-1
d_gene: .
abundance: .
CDR3aa: CASSTGGAGANVLTF
CDR3nt: TGTGCCAGCAGTACTGGCGGAGCTGGGGCCAACGTCCTGACTTTC

j_gene: TRBJ2-2
v_gene: TRBV14
d_gene: TRBD1
abundance: .
CDR3aa: CASSPRTGNGELFF
CDR3nt: TGTGCCAGCAGCCCTAGGACAGGGAACGGGGAGCTGTTTTTT

j_gene: TRBJ1-4
v_gene: TRBV2
d_gene: .
abundance: once
CDR3aa: CASSTGGEKLFF
CDR3nt: TGTGCCAGCAGTACTGGGGGTGAAAAACTGTTTTTT

j_gene: TRBJ1-5
v_gene: TRBV6-6
d_gene: .
abundance: .
CDR3aa: CAAKSVDQPQHF
CDR3nt: TGTGCTGCTAAATCGGTAGATCAGCCCCAGCATTTT

j_gene: TRBJ1-1
v_gene: TRBV6-5
d_gene: .
abundance: once
CDR3aa: CASTQPLSSSEAFF
CDR3nt: TGTGCCAGCACCCAACCTCTTTCTTCGTCTGAAGCTTTCTTT

j_gene: TRBJ2-2
v_gene: TRBV5-1
d_gene: TRBD1
abundance: .
CDR3aa: CASSLGGGNTGELFF
CDR3nt: TGCGCCAGCAGCTTAGGGGGCGGGAACACCGGGGAGCTGTTTTTT

j_gene: TRBJ1-1
v_gene: TRBV6-5
d_gene: .
abundance: once
CDR3aa: CASSYSSGPAFF
CDR3nt: TGTGCCAGCAGTTACTCTAGTGGACCCGCTTTCTTT

j_gene: TRBJ1-2
v_gene: TRBV28
d_gene: .
abundance: once
CDR3aa: CASSRASTPYYGYTF
CDR3nt: TGTGCCAGCAGCCGGGCCTCTACCCCCTACTATGGCTACACCTTC

j_gene: TRBJ1-5
v_gene: TRBV7-8
d_gene: TRBD1
abundance: .
CDR3aa: CASSLQGDQPQHF
CDR3nt: TGTGCCAGCAGCCTTCAGGGGGATCAGCCCCAGCATTTT

j_gene: TRBJ2-7
v_gene: TRBV6-1
d_gene: .
abundance: .
CDR3aa: CASRDNYEQYF
CDR3nt: TGTGCCAGCAGGGACAACTACGAGCAGTACTTC

j_gene: TRBJ2-7
v_gene: TRBV6-5
d_gene: .
abundance: .
CDR3aa: CASSSFYEQYF
CDR3nt: TGTGCCAGCAGTTCATTCTACGAGCAGTACTTC

j_gene: TRBJ2-3
v_gene: TRBV7-6
d_gene: TRBD2
abundance: .
CDR3aa: CASSLELTSGRLDTQYF
CDR3nt: TGTGCCAGCAGCTTAGAATTGACTAGCGGGAGGCTTGATACGCAGTATTTT

j_gene: TRBJ2-3
v_gene: TRBV7-2
d_gene: .
abundance: once
CDR3aa: CASSSDFSLEQYF
CDR3nt: TGTGCCAGCAGCTCGGACTTTAGCTTGGAGCAGTATTTT

j_gene: TRBJ2-1
v_gene: TRBV2
d_gene: TRBD2
abundance: .
CDR3aa: CASSEARLAGLLGEQFF
CDR3nt: TGTGCCAGCAGTGAAGCGCGGCTAGCGGGACTTCTTGGGGAGCAGTTCTTC

j_gene: TRBJ2-1
v_gene: TRBV18
d_gene: TRBD2
abundance: .
CDR3aa: CASSPLAGAFYNEQFF
CDR3nt: TGTGCCAGCTCACCTTTGGCGGGAGCCTTCTACAATGAGCAGTTCTTC

j_gene: TRBJ2-3
v_gene: TRBV6-5
d_gene: .
abundance: .
CDR3aa: CASSYSYQDTQYF
CDR3nt: TGTGCCAGCAGTTACTCATACCAAGATACGCAGTATTTT

j_gene: TRBJ1-1
v_gene: TRBV5-3
d_gene: TRBD1
abundance: .
CDR3aa: CASPGTGGIYDTEAFF
CDR3nt: TGTGCCAGTCCCGGGACAGGGGGCATCTACGACACTGAAGCTTTCTTT

j_gene: TRBJ1-1
v_gene: TRBV18
d_gene: .
abundance: .
CDR3aa: CASSRGGENTEAFF
CDR3nt: TGTGCCAGCTCGCGCGGAGGGGAGAACACTGAAGCTTTCTTT